This record concerns one T cell receptor (beta chain) sequence. The antigen remains undetermined. Blood CD8+ and CD4+ T cells underwent high-throughput TCR beta sequencing. Controls were healthy donors (matched for age and sex). This entry belongs to a study of CD8 T cells in Susac syndrome. Study-wide results and caveats: The authors acknowledged that the study's TCR sequencing and HLA analysis involved relatively few individuals.

CDR1 is SGHNT and CDR2 is YYREEE in the germline V gene (reference sequence). V was clipped by 0 bases and J by 4 bases, with 12 bases between them. This CDR3 region has 15 residues. Random-hexamer reverse transcription was applied to about 0.45 to 1 ug RNA. immunoSEQ multiplex PCR amplified TCR beta CDR3 across 54 Vbeta, 13 Jbeta. TCRdb re-called the immunoSEQ multiplex PCR reads with MiXCR, one entry per CDR3 protein. The sample comprises more than 150,000 distinct CDR3 sequences, 90% to 95% of which are singletons, and 0.13% to 0.15% rests with the top ten. The receptor comes from a human donor in good health. Material: CD4+ T cells from PBMCs. The genes are TRBV5-4 and TRBJ2-3; the D gene is possibly TRBD2 (5 bases). The CDR3 DNA reads as TGTGCCAGCAGCTTGGGTGGACGGGGTTCAGATACGCAGTATTTT. Encoded protein: CASSLGGRGSDTQYF.